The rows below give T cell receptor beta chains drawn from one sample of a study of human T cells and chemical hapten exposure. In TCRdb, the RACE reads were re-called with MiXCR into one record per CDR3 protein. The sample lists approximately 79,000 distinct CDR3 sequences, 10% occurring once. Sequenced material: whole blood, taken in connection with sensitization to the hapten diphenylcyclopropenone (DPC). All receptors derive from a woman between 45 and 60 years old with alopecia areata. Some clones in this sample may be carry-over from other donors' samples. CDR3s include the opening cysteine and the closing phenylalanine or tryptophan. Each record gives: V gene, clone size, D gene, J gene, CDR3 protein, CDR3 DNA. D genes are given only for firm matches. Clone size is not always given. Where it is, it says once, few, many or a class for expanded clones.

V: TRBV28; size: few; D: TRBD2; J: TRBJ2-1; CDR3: CASSTGTSGRSYNEQFF; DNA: TGTGCCAGCAGTACAGGGACTAGCGGGAGATCCTACAATGAGCAGTTCTTC
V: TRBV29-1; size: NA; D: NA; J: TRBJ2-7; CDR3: CSGRSSYEQYF; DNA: TGCAGCGGGCGGAGTTCCTACGAGCAGTACTTC
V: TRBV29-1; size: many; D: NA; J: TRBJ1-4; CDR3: CSGQGSGTNEKLFF; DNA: TGCAGCGGCCAGGGATCCGGAACTAATGAAAAACTGTTTTTT
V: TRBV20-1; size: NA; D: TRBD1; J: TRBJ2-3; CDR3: CSARGGQGAADTQYF; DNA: TGCAGTGCTAGAGGGGGACAGGGGGCCGCAGATACGCAGTATTTT
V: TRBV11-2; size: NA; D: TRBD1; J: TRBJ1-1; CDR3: CASSSTGGVTEAFF; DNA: TGTGCCAGCAGCTCGACAGGGGGTGTCACTGAAGCTTTCTTT
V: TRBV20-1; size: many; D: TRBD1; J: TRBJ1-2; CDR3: CSASETGGISNYGYTF; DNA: TGCAGTGCTAGTGAGACAGGGGGAATCTCGAACTATGGCTACACCTTC
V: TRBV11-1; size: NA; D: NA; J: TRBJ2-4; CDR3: CASSLGSASKNIQYF; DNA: TGTGCCAGCAGCTTAGGGAGCGCCAGCAAAAACATTCAGTACTTC
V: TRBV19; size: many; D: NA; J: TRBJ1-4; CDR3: CASSISEKLFF; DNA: TGTGCCAGTAGTATATCCGAAAAACTGTTTTTT
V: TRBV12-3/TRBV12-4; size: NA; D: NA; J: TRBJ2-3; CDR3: CASSFLLAGQTDTQYF; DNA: TGTGCCAGCAGTTTTCTCCTCGCGGGACAAACAGATACGCAGTATTTT
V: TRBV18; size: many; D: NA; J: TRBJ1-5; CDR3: CASSPSRNQPQHF; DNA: TGTGCCAGCTCACCGTCCCGCAATCAGCCCCAGCATTTT
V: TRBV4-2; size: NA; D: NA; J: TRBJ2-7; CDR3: CASSPIPGDEQYF; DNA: TGTGCCAGCAGCCCCATACCGGGCGACGAGCAGTACTTC
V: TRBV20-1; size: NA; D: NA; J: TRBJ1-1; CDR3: CSARGDRLNTEAFF; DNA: TGCAGTGCCCGAGGCGACAGGCTGAACACTGAAGCTTTCTTT
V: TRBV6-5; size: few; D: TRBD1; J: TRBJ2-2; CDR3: CASSYRTGTGELFF; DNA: TGTGCCAGCAGTTACAGGACAGGGACCGGGGAGCTGTTTTTT
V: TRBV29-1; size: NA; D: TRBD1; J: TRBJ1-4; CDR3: CSYRTGAEKLFF; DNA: TGCAGCTATCGTACAGGGGCAGAAAAACTGTTTTTT
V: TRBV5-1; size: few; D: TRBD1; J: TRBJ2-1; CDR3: CASSLVAGGYNEQFF; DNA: TGCGCCAGCAGCTTGGTGGCAGGGGGCTACAATGAGCAGTTCTTC
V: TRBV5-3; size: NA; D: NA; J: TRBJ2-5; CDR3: CARSLRGRTKTQYF; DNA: TGTGCCAGAAGCTTACGGGGAAGGACGAAGACCCAGTACTTC
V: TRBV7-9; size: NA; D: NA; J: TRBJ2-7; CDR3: CASSLARASGRYEQYF; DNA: TGTGCCAGCAGCTTAGCGCGGGCTTCGGGTAGGTACGAGCAGTACTTC
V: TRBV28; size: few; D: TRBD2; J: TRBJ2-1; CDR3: CASVAAGIYNEQFF; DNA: TGTGCCAGCGTCGCAGCGGGGATTTACAATGAGCAGTTCTTC
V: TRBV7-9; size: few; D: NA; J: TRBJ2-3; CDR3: CASRITGSGGDTQYF; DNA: TGTGCCAGCAGAATCACAGGGTCCGGAGGCGATACGCAGTATTTT
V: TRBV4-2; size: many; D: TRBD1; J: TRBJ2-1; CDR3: CASSQRTGASYNEQFF; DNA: TGTGCCAGCAGCCAAAGGACAGGGGCATCCTACAATGAGCAGTTCTTC
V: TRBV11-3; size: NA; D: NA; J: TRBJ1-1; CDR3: CASSLLRGRVNTEAFF; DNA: TGTGCCAGCAGCTTACTGCGGGGGAGGGTAAACACTGAAGCTTTCTTT
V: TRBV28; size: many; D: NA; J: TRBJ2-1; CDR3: CASSLGPREQFF; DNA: TGTGCCAGCAGTTTGGGCCCGCGTGAGCAGTTCTTC
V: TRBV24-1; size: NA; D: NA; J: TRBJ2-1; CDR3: CATRKGSTNHNEQFF; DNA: TGTGCCACCAGGAAAGGGAGTACGAACCACAATGAGCAGTTCTTC
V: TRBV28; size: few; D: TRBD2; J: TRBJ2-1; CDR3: CASREPGLAGVKGDEQFF; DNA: TGTGCCAGCAGGGAGCCGGGACTAGCGGGAGTGAAAGGAGATGAGCAGTTCTTC
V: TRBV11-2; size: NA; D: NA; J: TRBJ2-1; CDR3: CASSSPGSLEYNEQFF; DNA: TGTGCCAGCAGCTCGCCGGGTTCGCTAGAGTACAATGAGCAGTTCTTC
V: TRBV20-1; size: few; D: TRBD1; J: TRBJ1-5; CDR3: CSARQGAGQPQHF; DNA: TGCAGTGCAAGACAGGGGGCAGGGCAGCCCCAGCATTTT
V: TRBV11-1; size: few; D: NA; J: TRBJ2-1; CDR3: CASSLAGALQF; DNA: TGTGCCAGCAGCTTAGCGGGAGCCCTCCAATTC
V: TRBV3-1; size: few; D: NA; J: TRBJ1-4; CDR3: CASSQWPDEKLFF; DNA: TGTGCCAGCAGCCAATGGCCAGATGAAAAACTGTTTTTT
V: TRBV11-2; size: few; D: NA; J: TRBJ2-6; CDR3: CASSTGTGPSSGANVLTF; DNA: TGTGCCAGCAGCACCGGGACGGGACCTAGCTCTGGGGCCAACGTCCTGACTTTC
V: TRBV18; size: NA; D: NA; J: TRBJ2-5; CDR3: CASTPTPVETQYF; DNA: TGTGCCAGCACACCCACCCCCGTGGAGACCCAGTACTTC
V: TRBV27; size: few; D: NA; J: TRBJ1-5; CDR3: CASSPVRGSNQPQHF; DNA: TGTGCCAGCAGCCCCGTCCGGGGTAGCAATCAGCCCCAGCATTTT
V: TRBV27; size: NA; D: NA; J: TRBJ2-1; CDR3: CASTISGGERNEQFF; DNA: TGTGCCAGCACTATCTCAGGAGGCGAGAGGAATGAGCAGTTCTTC
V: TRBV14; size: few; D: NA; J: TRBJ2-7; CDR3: CASSHRLAGYEQYF; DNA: TGTGCCAGCAGCCACCGTCTAGCCGGCTACGAGCAGTACTTC
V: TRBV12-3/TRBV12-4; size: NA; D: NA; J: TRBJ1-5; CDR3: CASSLDRRNQPQHF; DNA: TGTGCCAGCAGTCTTGACAGGCGCAATCAGCCCCAGCATTTT
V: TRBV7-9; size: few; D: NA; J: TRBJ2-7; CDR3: CASSARDNPYEQYF; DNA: TGTGCCAGCAGCGCCCGGGACAACCCCTACGAGCAGTACTTC